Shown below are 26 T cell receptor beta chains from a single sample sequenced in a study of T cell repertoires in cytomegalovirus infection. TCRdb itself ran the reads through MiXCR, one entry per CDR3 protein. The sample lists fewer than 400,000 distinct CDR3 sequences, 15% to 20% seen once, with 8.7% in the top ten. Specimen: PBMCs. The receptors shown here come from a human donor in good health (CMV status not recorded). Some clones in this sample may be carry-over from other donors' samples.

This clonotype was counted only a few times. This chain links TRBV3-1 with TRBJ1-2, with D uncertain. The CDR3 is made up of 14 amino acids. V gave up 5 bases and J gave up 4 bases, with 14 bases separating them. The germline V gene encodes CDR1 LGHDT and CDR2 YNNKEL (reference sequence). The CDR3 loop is CASSIRTKAYGYTF. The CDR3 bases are TGTGCCAGCAGCATCCGGACCAAAGCCTATGGCTACACCTTC.

CDR3 region: CASSSGPYPADTQYF. The CDR3 nucleotides read TGTGCCAGCAGTTCAGGGCCCTACCCCGCAGATACGCAGTATTTT. This chain joins TRBV6-5 and TRBJ2-3, with a tentative D call TRBD1 (5 bases). Germline CDR1 and CDR2: MNHEY and SVGAGI. V lost 4 bases and J 4 bases, leaving 15 bases between the germline ends. The CDR3 extends over 15 amino acids.

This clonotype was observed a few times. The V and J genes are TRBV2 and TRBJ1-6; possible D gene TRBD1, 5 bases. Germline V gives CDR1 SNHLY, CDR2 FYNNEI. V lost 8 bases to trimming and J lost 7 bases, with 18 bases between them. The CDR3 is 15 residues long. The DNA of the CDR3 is TGTGCCAGCGGCCCCGGGACCGGCGGGAATTCACCCCTCCACTTT. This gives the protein CASGPGTGGNSPLHF. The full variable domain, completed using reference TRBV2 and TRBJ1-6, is EPEVTQTPSHQVTQMGQEVILRCVPISNHLYFYWYRQILGQKVEFLVSFYNNEISEKSEIFDDQFSVERPDGSNFTLKIRSTKLEDSAMYFCASGPGTGGNSPLHFGNGTRLTVT.

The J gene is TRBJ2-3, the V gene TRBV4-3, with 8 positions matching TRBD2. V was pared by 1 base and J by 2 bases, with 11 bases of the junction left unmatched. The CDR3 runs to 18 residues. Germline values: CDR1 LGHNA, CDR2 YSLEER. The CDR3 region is CASSQAPHTSGPTDTQYF. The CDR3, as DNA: TGCGCCAGCAGCCAAGCCCCTCATACTAGCGGCCCCACAGATACGCAGTATTTT.

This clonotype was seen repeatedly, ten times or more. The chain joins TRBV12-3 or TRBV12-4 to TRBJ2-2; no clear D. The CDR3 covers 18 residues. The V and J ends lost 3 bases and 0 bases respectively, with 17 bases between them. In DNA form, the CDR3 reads TGTGCCAGCAGTTTTGGCCCTGTTAGGCCCTCGAACACCGGGGAGCTGTTTTTT. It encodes CASSFGPVRPSNTGELFF.

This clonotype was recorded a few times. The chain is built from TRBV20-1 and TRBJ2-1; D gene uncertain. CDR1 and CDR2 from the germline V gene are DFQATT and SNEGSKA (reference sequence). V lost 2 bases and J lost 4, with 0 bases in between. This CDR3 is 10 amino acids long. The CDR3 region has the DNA TGCAGTGCTAGATACAATGAGCAGTTCTTC. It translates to CSARYNEQFF.

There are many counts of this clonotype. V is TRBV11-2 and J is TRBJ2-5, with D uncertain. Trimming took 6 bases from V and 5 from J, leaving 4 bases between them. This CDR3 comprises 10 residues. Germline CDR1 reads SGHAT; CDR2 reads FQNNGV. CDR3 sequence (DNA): TGTGCCAGCAGGGGGGAGACCCAGTACTTC. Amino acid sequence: CASRGETQYF.

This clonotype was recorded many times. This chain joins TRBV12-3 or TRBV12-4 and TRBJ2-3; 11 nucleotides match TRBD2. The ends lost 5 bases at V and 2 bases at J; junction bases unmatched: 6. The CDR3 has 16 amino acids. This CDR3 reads CASSQGTSGYTDTQYF. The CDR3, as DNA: TGTGCCAGCAGTCAAGGGACTAGCGGATACACAGATACGCAGTATTTT.

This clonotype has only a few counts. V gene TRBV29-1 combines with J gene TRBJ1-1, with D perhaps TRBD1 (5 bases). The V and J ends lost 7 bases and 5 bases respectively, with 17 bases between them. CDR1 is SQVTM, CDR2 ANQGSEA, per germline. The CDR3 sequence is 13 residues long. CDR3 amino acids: CSDSAGGMTEAFF. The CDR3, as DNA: TGCAGCGACTCCGCCGGGGGGATGACTGAAGCTTTCTTT.

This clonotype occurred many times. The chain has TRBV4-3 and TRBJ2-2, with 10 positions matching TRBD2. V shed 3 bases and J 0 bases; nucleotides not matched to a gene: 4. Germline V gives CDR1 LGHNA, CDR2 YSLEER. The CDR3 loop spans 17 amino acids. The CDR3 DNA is TGCGCCAGCAGCCATGATGGACTAGCGGCGAACACCGGGGAGCTGTTTTTT. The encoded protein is CASSHDGLAANTGELFF.

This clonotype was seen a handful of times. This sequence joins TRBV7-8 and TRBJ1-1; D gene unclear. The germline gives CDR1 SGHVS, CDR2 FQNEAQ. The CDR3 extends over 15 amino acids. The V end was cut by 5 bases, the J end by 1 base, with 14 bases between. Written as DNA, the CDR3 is TGTGCCAGCAGCCCACGGAGGGCTGGGAACACTGAAGCTTTCTTT. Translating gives CASSPRRAGNTEAFF. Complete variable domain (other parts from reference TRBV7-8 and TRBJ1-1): GAGVSQSPRYKVAKRGQDVALRCDPISGHVSLFWYQQALGQGPEFLTYFQNEAQLDKSGLPSDRFFAERPEGSVSTLKIQRTQQEDSAVYLCASSPRRAGNTEAFFGQGTRLTVV.

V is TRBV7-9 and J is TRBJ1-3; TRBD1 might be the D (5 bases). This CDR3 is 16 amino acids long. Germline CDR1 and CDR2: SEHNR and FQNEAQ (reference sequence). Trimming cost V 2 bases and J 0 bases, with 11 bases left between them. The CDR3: CASSLLDTASGNTIYF. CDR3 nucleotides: TGTGCCAGCAGCTTATTGGACACGGCCTCTGGAAACACCATATATTTT. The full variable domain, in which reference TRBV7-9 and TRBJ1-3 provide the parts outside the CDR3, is DTGVSQNPRHKITKRGQNVTFRCDPISEHNRLYWYRQTLGQGPEFLTYFQNEAQLEKSRLLSDRFSAERPKGSFSTLEIQRTEQGDSAMYLCASSLLDTASGNTIYFGEGSWLTVV.

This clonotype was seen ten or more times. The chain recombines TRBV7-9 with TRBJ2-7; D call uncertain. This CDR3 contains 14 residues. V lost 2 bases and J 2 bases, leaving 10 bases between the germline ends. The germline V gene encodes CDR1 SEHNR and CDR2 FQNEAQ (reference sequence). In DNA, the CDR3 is TGTGCCAGCAGCTTAATGGCAGGTCCCTACGAGCAGTACTTC. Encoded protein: CASSLMAGPYEQYF.

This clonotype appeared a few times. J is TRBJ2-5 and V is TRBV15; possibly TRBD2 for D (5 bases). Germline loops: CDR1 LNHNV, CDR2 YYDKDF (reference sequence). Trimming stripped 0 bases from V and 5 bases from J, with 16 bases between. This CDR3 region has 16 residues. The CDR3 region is CATSRDSAGPQETQYF. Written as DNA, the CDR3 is TGTGCCACCAGCAGAGATAGCGCAGGACCGCAGGAGACCCAGTACTTC.

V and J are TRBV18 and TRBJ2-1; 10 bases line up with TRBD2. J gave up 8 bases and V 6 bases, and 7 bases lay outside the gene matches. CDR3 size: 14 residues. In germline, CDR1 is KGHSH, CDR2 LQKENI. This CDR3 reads CASSGGLAPHEQFF. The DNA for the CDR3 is TGTGCCAGCTCTGGGGGACTAGCGCCTCATGAGCAGTTCTTC.

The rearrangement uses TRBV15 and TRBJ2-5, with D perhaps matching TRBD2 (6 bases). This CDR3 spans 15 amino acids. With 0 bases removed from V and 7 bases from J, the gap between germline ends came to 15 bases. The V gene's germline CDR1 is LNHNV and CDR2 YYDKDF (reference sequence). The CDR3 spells CATSRDKGLHGTQYF. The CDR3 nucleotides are TGTGCCACCAGCAGAGATAAGGGACTGCACGGGACCCAGTACTTC.

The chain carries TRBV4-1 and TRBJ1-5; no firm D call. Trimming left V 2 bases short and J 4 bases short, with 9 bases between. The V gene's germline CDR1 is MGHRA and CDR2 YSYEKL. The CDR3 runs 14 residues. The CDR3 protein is CASSQWFVNQPQHF. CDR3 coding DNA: TGCGCCAGCAGCCAATGGTTTGTAAATCAGCCCCAGCATTTT.

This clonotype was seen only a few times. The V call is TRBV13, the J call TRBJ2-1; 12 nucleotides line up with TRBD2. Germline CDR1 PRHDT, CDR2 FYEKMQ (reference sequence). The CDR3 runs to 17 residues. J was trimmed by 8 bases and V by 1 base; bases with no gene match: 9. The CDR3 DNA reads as TGTGCCAGCAGCTTAGTGTCCCTAGCGGGGGGGCCACATGAGCAGTTCTTC. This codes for CASSLVSLAGGPHEQFF.

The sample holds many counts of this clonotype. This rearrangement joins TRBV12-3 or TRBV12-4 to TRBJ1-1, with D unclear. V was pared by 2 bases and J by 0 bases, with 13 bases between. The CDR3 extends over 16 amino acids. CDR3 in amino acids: CASSLHQTHMNTEAFF. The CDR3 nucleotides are TGTGCCAGCAGTTTACACCAGACCCACATGAACACTGAAGCTTTCTTT.

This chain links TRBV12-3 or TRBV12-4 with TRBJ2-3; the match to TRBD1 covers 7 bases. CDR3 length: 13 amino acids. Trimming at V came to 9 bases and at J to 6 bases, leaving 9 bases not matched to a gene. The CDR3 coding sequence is TGTGCCAGTAACAGGGGTTCATGGGATACGCAGTATTTT. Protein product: CASNRGSWDTQYF.

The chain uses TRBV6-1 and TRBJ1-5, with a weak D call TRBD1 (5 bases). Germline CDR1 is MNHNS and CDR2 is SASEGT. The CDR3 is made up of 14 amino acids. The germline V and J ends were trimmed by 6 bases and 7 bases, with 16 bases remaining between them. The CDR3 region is CASRGPSGRQPQHF. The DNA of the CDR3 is TGTGCCAGCAGGGGACCATCTGGAAGACAGCCCCAGCATTTT.

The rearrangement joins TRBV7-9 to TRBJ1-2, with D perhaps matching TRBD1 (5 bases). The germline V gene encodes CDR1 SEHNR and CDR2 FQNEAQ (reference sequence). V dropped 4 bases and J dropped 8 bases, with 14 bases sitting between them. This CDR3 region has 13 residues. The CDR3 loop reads CASSSGAMTGYTF. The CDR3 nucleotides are TGTGCCAGCAGCTCCGGGGCCATGACCGGCTACACCTTC. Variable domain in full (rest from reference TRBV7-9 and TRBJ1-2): DTGVSQNPRHKITKRGQNVTFRCDPISEHNRLYWYRQTLGQGPEFLTYFQNEAQLEKSRLLSDRFSAERPKGSFSTLEIQRTEQGDSAMYLCASSSGAMTGYTFGSGTRLTVV.

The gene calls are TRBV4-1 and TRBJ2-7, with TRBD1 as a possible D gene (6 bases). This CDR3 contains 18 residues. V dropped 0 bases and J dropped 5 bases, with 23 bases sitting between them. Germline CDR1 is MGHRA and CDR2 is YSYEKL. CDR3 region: CASSQDPWGQVGRHEQYF. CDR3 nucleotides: TGCGCCAGCAGCCAAGACCCCTGGGGGCAGGTGGGTAGGCACGAGCAGTACTTC.

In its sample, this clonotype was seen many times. The CDR3 protein is CASSFVDGYYNEQFF. The CDR3 DNA is TGTGCCAGCAGCTTCGTTGATGGGTACTACAATGAGCAGTTCTTC. The rearrangement joins TRBV7-9 to TRBJ2-1; D not resolved. This CDR3 is built from 15 residues. Germline V gives CDR1 SEHNR, CDR2 FQNEAQ (reference sequence). The V end was cut by 3 bases, the J end by 3 bases, with 12 bases between.

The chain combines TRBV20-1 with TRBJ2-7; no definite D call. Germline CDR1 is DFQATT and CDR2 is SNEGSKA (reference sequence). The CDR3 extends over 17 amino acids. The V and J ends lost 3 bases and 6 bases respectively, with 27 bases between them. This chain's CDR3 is CSASRPNVARYSAEQYF. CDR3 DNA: TGCAGTGCTAGTAGGCCGAATGTTGCTCGCTATTCTGCCGAGCAGTACTTC.

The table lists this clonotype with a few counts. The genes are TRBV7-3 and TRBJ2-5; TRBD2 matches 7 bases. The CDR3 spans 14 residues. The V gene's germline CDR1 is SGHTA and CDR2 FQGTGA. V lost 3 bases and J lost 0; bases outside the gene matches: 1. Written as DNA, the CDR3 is TGTGCCAGCAGCTTCGGGGGGAACCAAGAGACCCAGTACTTC. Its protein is CASSFGGNQETQYF.